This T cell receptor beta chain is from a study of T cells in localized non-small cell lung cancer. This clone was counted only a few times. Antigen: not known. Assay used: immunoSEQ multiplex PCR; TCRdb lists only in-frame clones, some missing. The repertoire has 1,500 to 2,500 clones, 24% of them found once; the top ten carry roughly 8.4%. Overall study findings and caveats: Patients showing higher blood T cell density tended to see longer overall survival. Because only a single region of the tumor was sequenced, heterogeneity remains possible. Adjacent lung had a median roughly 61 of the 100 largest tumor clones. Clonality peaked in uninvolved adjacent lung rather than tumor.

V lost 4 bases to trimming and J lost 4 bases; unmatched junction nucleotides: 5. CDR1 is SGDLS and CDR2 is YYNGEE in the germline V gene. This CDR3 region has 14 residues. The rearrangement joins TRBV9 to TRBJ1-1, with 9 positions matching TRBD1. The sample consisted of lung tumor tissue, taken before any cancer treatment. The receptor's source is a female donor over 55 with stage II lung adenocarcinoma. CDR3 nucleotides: TGTGCCAGCAGCTTACAGGGGGCAGGCACTGAAGCTTTCTTT. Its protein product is CASSLQGAGTEAFF.